These 8 T cell receptor beta chains share one sample of origin, sequenced in a study of blood T cell repertoires in COVID-19. Assay used: immunoSEQ multiplex PCR; TCRdb lists only in-frame clones, some missing. The profile shows around 280,000 clones, 70% to 90% of them singletons. Sequenced input: peripheral blood. Every receptor here comes from a woman between 45 and 60 years old with active or convalescent COVID-19.

The chain uses TRBV18 and TRBJ1-1, with D perhaps matching TRBD1 (5 bases). The germline V gene encodes CDR1 KGHSH and CDR2 LQKENI. This CDR3 comprises 16 residues. Trimming pared 3 bases from V and 1 base from J, leaving 15 bases between. CDR3: CASSPEVGVGNTEAFF. The CDR3 DNA sequence: TGTGCCAGCTCACCCGAGGTAGGGGTCGGGAACACTGAAGCTTTCTTT.

The J gene is TRBJ1-3, the V gene TRBV21-1; TRBD1, the table's D call, was not compared with the DNA. TRBV21-1 is a known pseudogene. This CDR3 spans 16 amino acids. CDR3 in DNA: TGTGCCAGCAGCGGCCGACGGGACACCTCTGGAAACACCATATATTTT. Its protein is CASSGRRDTSGNTIYF.

CDR3 protein: CASSEYGDNEQFF. DNA of the CDR3: TGTGCCAGCAGTGAATACGGGGACAATGAGCAGTTCTTC. This chain joins TRBV25-1 and TRBJ2-1, with a weak D call TRBD2 (5 bases). V lost 0 bases, J lost 5 bases, and 5 bases lay in between. Germline-derived CDR1 and CDR2 are MGHDK and SYGVNS. This CDR3 contains 13 residues.

The chain is built from TRBV10-3 and TRBJ1-1; 8 nucleotides agree with TRBD1. This CDR3 contains 15 residues. Germline V CDR1 and CDR2: ENHRY, SYGVKD. Trimming cost V 2 bases and J 5 bases; bases outside gene matches: 7. The CDR3 nucleotides read TGTGCCATCAGTGAGGGCAGGGGGCGATATACTGAAGCTTTCTTT. It translates to CAISEGRGRYTEAFF.

The rearrangement joins TRBV5-4 to TRBJ2-1; TRBD2 aligns across 11 bases. Losses at the gene ends were 4 bases for V and 5 bases for J; bases not matched to a gene: 5. CDR3 length equals 15 residues. Germline V gene lookup returns CDR1 SGHNT and CDR2 YYREEE (reference sequence). In DNA form, the CDR3 reads TGTGCCAGCAGCCCTGGGACTAGCGGAGACAATGAGCAGTTCTTC. Protein product: CASSPGTSGDNEQFF.

The genes are TRBV5-5 and TRBJ1-2; no clear D. V dropped 1 base and J dropped 2 bases, with 6 bases sitting between them. CDR3 length: 13 residues. CDR1 and CDR2 from the germline V gene are SGHKS and YYEKEE (reference sequence). The CDR3 here is CASSLFVNYGYTF. Written as DNA, the CDR3 is TGTGCCAGCAGCTTGTTCGTGAACTATGGCTACACCTTC.

The genes are TRBV5-6 and TRBJ2-2; 10 bases line up with TRBD1. Germline CDR1 SGHDT, CDR2 YYEEEE. The CDR3 spans 17 residues. The J segment lost 6 bases and the V segment lost 2 bases, leaving 10 bases of the junction unmatched. The DNA for the CDR3 is TGTGCCAGCAGCTTAGACAGGGGGCTTGTATTCTCCGGGGAGCTGTTTTTT. It is translated as CASSLDRGLVFSGELFF.

The V gene is TRBV30, the J gene TRBJ2-1; TRBD2 matches 10 bases. This CDR3 spans 16 amino acids. Germline CDR1 is GTSNPN and CDR2 is SVGIG (reference sequence). After removal of 3 bases from V and 8 bases from J, the junction contained 13 bases not matched to a gene. The CDR3: CAWRGPRSGRGDEQFF. The CDR3, as DNA: TGTGCCTGGAGGGGGCCGCGGAGCGGGAGGGGGGATGAGCAGTTCTTC.